The 14 T cell receptor beta chains below all came from one sample that was sequenced in a study of T cells of healthy individuals. TCRdb reanalysed the 5' RACE reads using MiXCR and keeps one entry per CDR3 protein. The sample carries 90,000 to 100,000 distinct CDR3 sequences, around 17% recorded once. These receptors were obtained from a human donor in good health.

V usage is TRBV7-2 and J usage is TRBJ2-1, with no clear D. V shed 0 bases and J shed 4 bases, with 7 bases lying between them. The CDR3 spans 14 residues. Germline V gene sequence: CDR1 SGHTA, CDR2 FQGNSA. This CDR3 reads CASSLAPTYNEQFF. The CDR3 bases are TGTGCCAGCAGCTTAGCCCCCACATACAATGAGCAGTTCTTC.

In its sample, this clonotype is medium-sized (0.01 to 0.1%). V gene TRBV19 combines with J gene TRBJ2-1; possible D gene TRBD2, 5 bases. In germline, CDR1 is LNHDA, CDR2 SQIVND (reference sequence). The CDR3 loop spans 12 amino acids. The V end lost 3 bases, the J end lost 9 bases, and 9 bases lay between the germline ends. Written as DNA, the CDR3 is TGTGCCAGTAGTATCCGGGGTGGTGAGCAGTTCTTC. Translating it yields CASSIRGGEQFF.

The chain couples TRBV2 to TRBJ2-1, with 7 bases that match TRBD2. V dropped 3 bases and J dropped 4; count of bases not matched to a gene: 6. This CDR3 comprises 15 residues. Germline V gene sequence: CDR1 SNHLY, CDR2 FYNNEI. The CDR3 nucleotides are TGTGCCAGCAGTGATCGAGCGGGGCCTTACAATGAGCAGTTCTTC. This gives the protein CASSDRAGPYNEQFF.

This clonotype was picked up many times. J is TRBJ1-6 and V is TRBV7-9; D might be TRBD1 (5 bases). The CDR3 extends over 14 amino acids. The germline V and J ends were trimmed by 2 bases and 9 bases, with 11 bases remaining between them. CDR1 is SEHNR and CDR2 is FQNEAQ in the germline V gene (reference sequence). The CDR3 DNA follows: TGTGCCAGCAGCTTACAGGGAGGAGGTTCACCCCTCCACTTT. It codes for CASSLQGGGSPLHF.

This clonotype was observed at least ten times. V usage is TRBV28 and J usage is TRBJ2-7; D possibly corresponds to TRBD2 (5 bases). Per germline, CDR1 MDHEN and CDR2 SYDVKM. Trimming took off 5 bases at V and 0 bases at J, with 17 bases between the two ends. The CDR3 loop spans 16 amino acids. The CDR3 loop is CASSKVGAYRSYEQYF. In nucleotides, the CDR3 is TGTGCCAGCAGTAAGGTGGGAGCGTACCGCTCCTACGAGCAGTACTTC.

The rearrangement uses TRBV5-1 and TRBJ2-7, with 7 bases fitting TRBD1. The germline gives CDR1 SGHRS, CDR2 YFSETQ. With V trimmed by 4 bases and J by 6 bases, 4 bases remained unmatched. CDR3 length: 12 residues. The CDR3, as DNA: TGCGCCAGCAGCATCACAGGGGTCGAGCAGTACTTC. This sequence encodes CASSITGVEQYF.

The chain carries TRBV6-2 or TRBV6-3 and TRBJ2-3; D uncertain. Trimming removed 4 bases from V and 6 bases from J, with 5 bases in between. Per the germline V gene, CDR1 is MNHEY and CDR2 is SVGEGT. This CDR3 spans 11 amino acids. For the CDR3, the DNA is TGTGCCAGCAGTTGGATCGATACGCAGTATTTT. It specifies CASSWIDTQYF.

This clonotype was observed many times. The genes are TRBV24-1 and TRBJ1-2, with 10 nucleotides matching TRBD1. Germline loops: CDR1 KGHDR, CDR2 SFDVKD. After removal of 3 bases from V and 6 bases from J, the junction contained 0 bases not matched to a gene. This CDR3 is built from 13 residues. CDR3 DNA sequence: TGTGCCACCAGTGATGGGACAGGGGATGGCTACACCTTC. This sequence encodes CATSDGTGDGYTF.

This CDR3 reads CASSSDLEGQYNEQFF. The CDR3 bases are TGTGCCAGCAGCTCTGACCTAGAGGGACAGTACAATGAGCAGTTCTTC. The J gene is TRBJ2-1, the V gene TRBV13, with TRBD1 identical over 7 bases. Looked up from germline, CDR1 is PRHDT and CDR2 is FYEKMQ (reference sequence). This CDR3 has 16 amino acids. Losses at the gene ends were 4 bases for V and 4 bases for J; bases not matched to a gene: 10.

This sequence joins TRBV27 and TRBJ1-1; 7 nucleotides match TRBD1. The CDR3 sequence is 15 residues long. J lost 4 bases, V lost 3 bases, and 8 bases had no gene match. Germline V gene lookup returns CDR1 MNHEY and CDR2 SMNVEV (reference sequence). CDR3 nucleotides: TGTGCCAGCAGTTTGTCCACAGGGGAGGCCACTGAAGCTTTCTTT. It encodes CASSLSTGEATEAFF.

The chain links TRBV6-5 to TRBJ2-2; D is perhaps TRBD2 (6 bases). Germline lookup yields CDR1 MNHEY and CDR2 SVGAGI. This CDR3 spans 15 amino acids. V was shortened by 3 bases and J by 4 bases, with 12 bases between the two germline ends. For the CDR3, the DNA is TGTGCCAGCAGTTATGGGGAGGCAGCCACCGGGGAGCTGTTTTTT. This codes for CASSYGEAATGELFF.

The chain is built from TRBV7-2 and TRBJ2-5; D not resolved. CDR1 and CDR2 (germline): SGHTA, FQGNSA. V gave up 4 bases and J gave up 5 bases, with 11 bases separating them. The length of the CDR3 is 13 residues. The CDR3 DNA is TGTGCCAGCAGCTCCCTTTCAAGGGAGACCCAGTACTTC. This encodes CASSSLSRETQYF.

A few counts support this clonotype. The chain employs TRBV7-8 and TRBJ1-5; TRBD1 matches at 7 bases. With V trimmed by 0 bases and J by 0 bases, 8 bases remained unmatched. The CDR3 runs 18 residues. Germline V lookup: CDR1 SGHVS, CDR2 FQNEAQ. The CDR3: CASSLAHRGPFSNQPQHF. DNA of the CDR3: TGTGCCAGCAGCTTAGCCCACAGGGGTCCTTTTAGCAATCAGCCCCAGCATTTT. Drawing the rest from reference TRBV7-8 and TRBJ1-5, the complete variable domain is GAGVSQSPRYKVAKRGQDVALRCDPISGHVSLFWYQQALGQGPEFLTYFQNEAQLDKSGLPSDRFFAERPEGSVSTLKIQRTQQEDSAVYLCASSLAHRGPFSNQPQHFGDGTRLSIL.

The chain has TRBV6-2 or TRBV6-3 and TRBJ1-2, with no clear D. This CDR3 has 15 amino acids. Trimming shortened V by 0 bases and J by 0 bases, and 8 bases separated the two germline ends. Germline CDR1 and CDR2: MNHEY and SVGEGT. CDR3 coding DNA: TGTGCCAGCAGTTACTCAGTACGTCCTAACTATGGCTACACCTTC. It codes for CASSYSVRPNYGYTF.